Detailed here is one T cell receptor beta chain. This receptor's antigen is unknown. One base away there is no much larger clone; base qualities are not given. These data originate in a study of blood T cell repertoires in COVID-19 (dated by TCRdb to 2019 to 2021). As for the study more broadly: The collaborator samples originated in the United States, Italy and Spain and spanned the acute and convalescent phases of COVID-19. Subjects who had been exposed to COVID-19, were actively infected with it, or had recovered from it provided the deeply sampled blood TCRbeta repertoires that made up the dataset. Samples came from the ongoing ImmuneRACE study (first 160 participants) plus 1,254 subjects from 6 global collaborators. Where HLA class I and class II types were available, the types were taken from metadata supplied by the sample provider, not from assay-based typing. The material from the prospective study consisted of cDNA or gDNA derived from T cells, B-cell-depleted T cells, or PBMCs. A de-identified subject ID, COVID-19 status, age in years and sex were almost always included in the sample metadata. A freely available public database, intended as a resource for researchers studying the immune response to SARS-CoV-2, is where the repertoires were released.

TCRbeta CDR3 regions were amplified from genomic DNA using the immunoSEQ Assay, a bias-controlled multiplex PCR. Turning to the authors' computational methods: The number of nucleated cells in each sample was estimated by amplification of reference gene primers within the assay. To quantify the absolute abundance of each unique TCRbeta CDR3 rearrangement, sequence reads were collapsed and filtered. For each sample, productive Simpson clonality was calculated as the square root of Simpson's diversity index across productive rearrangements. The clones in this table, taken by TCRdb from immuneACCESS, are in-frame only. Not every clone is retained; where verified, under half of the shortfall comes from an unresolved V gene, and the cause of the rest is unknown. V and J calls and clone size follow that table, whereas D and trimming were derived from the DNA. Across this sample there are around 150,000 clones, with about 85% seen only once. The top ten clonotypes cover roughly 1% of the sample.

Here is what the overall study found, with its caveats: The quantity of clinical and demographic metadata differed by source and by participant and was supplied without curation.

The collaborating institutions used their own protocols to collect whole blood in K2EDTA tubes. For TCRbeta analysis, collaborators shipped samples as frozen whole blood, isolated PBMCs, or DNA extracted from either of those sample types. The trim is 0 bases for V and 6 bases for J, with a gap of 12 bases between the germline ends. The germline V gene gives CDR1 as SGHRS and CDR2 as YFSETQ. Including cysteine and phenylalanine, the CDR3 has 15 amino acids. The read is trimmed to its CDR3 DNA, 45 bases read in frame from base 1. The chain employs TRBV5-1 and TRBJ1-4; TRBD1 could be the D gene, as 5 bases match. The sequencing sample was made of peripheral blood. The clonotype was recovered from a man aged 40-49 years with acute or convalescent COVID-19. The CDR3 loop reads CASSLAGRMDEKLFF. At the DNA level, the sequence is TGCGCCAGCAGCTTGGCAGGGCGGATGGATGAAAAACTGTTTTTT.